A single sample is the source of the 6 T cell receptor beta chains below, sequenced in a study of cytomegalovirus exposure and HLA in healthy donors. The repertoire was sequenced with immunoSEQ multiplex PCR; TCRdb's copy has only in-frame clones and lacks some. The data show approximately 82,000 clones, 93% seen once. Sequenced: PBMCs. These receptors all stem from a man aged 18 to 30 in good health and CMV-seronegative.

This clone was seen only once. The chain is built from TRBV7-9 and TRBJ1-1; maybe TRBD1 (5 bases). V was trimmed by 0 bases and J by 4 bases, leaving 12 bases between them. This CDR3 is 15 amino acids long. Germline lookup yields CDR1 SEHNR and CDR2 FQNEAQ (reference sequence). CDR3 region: CASSLAIAGITEAFF. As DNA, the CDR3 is TGTGCCAGCAGCTTAGCGATAGCAGGGATCACTGAAGCTTTCTTT.

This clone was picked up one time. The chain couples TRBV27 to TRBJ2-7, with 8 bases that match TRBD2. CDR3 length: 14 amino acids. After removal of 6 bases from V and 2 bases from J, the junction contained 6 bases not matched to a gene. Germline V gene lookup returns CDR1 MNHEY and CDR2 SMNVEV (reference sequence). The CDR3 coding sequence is TGTGCCAGCAGCTTCTCGGGAGGGACCTACGAGCAGTACTTC. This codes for CASSFSGGTYEQYF.

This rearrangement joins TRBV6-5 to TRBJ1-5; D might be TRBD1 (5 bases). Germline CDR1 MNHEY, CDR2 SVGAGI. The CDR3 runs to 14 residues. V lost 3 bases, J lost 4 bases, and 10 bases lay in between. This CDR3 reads CASSYGGNNQPQHF. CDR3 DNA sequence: TGTGCCAGCAGTTATGGGGGGAATAATCAGCCCCAGCATTTT.

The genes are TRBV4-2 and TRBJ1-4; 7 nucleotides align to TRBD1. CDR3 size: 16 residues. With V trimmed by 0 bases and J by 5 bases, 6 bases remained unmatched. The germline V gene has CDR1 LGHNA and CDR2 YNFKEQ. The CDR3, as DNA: TGTGCCAGCAGCCAAGAAACCGGGACAGTGAATGAAAAACTGTTTTTT. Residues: CASSQETGTVNEKLFF.

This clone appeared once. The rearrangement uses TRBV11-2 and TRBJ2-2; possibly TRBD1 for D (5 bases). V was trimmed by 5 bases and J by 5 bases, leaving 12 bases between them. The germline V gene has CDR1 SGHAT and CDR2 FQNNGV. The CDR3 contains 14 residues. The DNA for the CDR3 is TGTGCCAGCAGCCCAGGGTTGGGAACCGGGGAGCTGTTTTTT. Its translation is CASSPGLGTGELFF.

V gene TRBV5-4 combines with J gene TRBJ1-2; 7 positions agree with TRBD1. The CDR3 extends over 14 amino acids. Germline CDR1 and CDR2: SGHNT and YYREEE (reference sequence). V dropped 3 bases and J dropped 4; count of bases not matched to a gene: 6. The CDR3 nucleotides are TGTGCCAGCAGCTATGGGACAGCCCCCTATGGCTACACCTTC. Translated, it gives CASSYGTAPYGYTF.